A single sample is the source of the 25 T cell receptor beta chains below, sequenced in a study of blood T cell repertoires in COVID-19. Profiling relied on immunoSEQ multiplex PCR, and the TCRdb table lists in-frame clones only, not all of them. The data contain roughly 200,000 clones, roughly 83% of them singletons. The sample comprised peripheral blood. These receptors came from a woman in her 40s with COVID-19, enrolled during active disease.

CDR3: CASSKQDSSYNEQFF. The CDR3, as DNA: TGTGCCAGCAGCAAACAGGATAGTTCCTACAATGAGCAGTTCTTC. This chain links TRBV7-6 with TRBJ2-1; tentative D call: TRBD1 (5 bases). Trimming pared 5 bases from V and 1 base from J, leaving 12 bases between. This CDR3 contains 15 residues. CDR1 and CDR2 (germline): SGHVS, FNYEAQ. The full variable domain, with the rest looked up from reference TRBV7-6 and TRBJ2-1, is GAGVSQSPRYKVTKRGQDVALRCDPISGHVSLYWYRQALGQGPEFLTYFNYEAQQDKSGLPNDRFSAERPEGSISTLTIQRTEQRDSAMYRCASSKQDSSYNEQFFGPGTRLTVL.

The count of this clone is one. V and J are TRBV5-1 and TRBJ2-2; a weak D match, TRBD2 (6 bases). Trimming took off 7 bases at V and 7 bases at J, with 14 bases between the two ends. The germline V gene encodes CDR1 SGHRS and CDR2 YFSETQ. The CDR3 is made up of 13 amino acids. The CDR3 DNA sequence: TGCGCCAGCCTCACTGACGGGGGCGGGGAGCTGTTTTTT. Its protein product is CASLTDGGGELFF.

This sequence joins TRBV27 and TRBJ2-7; the D gene is possibly TRBD1 (5 bases). CDR1 is MNHEY and CDR2 is SMNVEV in the germline V gene (reference sequence). The CDR3 runs to 12 residues. Trimming removed 10 bases from V and 2 bases from J, with 12 bases in between. The CDR3 reads CATMKGPYEQYF. CDR3 sequence (DNA): TGTGCCACTATGAAGGGGCCCTACGAGCAGTACTTC.

The chain recombines TRBV6-5 with TRBJ1-5; 7 bases are shared with TRBD1. The CDR3 contains 15 residues. V shed 6 bases, J shed 4 bases, and the junction held 9 bases outside the gene matches. The V gene's germline CDR1 is MNHEY and CDR2 SVGAGI. The CDR3 nucleotides read TGTGCCAGCAGCGAGAAGACAGGGCAAAATCAGCCCCAGCATTTT. It codes for CASSEKTGQNQPQHF.

The V gene is TRBV18, the J gene TRBJ1-3; possibly TRBD1 for D (6 bases). The V end lost 6 bases, the J end lost 5 bases, and 14 bases lay between the germline ends. The CDR3 is 14 residues long. Germline V lookup: CDR1 KGHSH, CDR2 LQKENI. CDR3 protein: CASSPTGWRNTIYF. The CDR3, as DNA: TGTGCCAGCTCGCCCACAGGGTGGCGAAACACCATATATTTT.

The rearrangement uses TRBV10-3 and TRBJ2-1; 8 nucleotides agree with TRBD2. With V trimmed by 5 bases and J by 4 bases, 1 base remained unmatched. CDR1 and CDR2 from the germline V gene are ENHRY and SYGVKD. The CDR3 has 13 residues. The CDR3 bases are TGTGCCATCAGTTCGGGGGGGTACAATGAGCAGTTCTTC. Protein: CAISSGGYNEQFF.

The chain joins TRBV18 to TRBJ1-6, with 8 nucleotides matching TRBD1. CDR1 and CDR2 (germline): KGHSH, LQKENI. V gave up 5 bases and J gave up 10 bases; unmatched junction bases: 16. This CDR3 region has 17 residues. Here the CDR3 DNA reads TGTGCCAGCTCAACCGCTCCTAACAGGGGGAGGGAATCACCCCTCCACTTT. It specifies CASSTAPNRGRESPLHF.

The rearrangement uses TRBV5-4 and TRBJ1-4, with D hard to call. The CDR3 length is 14 residues. Germline CDR1 is SGHNT and CDR2 is YYREEE (reference sequence). The ends were cut back, 2 bases at V and 8 bases at J, with 13 bases in the middle. The CDR3 spells CASSFPGRGEKLFF. CDR3 bases: TGTGCCAGCAGCTTCCCGGGAAGAGGGGAAAAACTGTTTTTT. Full variable domain (missing parts from reference TRBV5-4 and TRBJ1-4): ETGVTQSPTHLIKTRGQQVTLRCSSQSGHNTVSWYQQALGQGPQFIFQYYREEENGRGNFPPRFSGLQFPNYSSELNVNALELDDSALYLCASSFPGRGEKLFFGSGTQLSVL.

The sample holds one count of this clone. This sequence joins TRBV27 and TRBJ2-6; no clear D. Trimming left V 6 bases short and J 0 bases short, with 15 bases between. The CDR3 contains 17 residues. Germline lookup yields CDR1 MNHEY and CDR2 SMNVEV (reference sequence). The CDR3 region is CASRGHGQSSGANVLTF. As DNA, the CDR3 is TGTGCCAGCAGGGGCCATGGGCAGAGCTCTGGGGCCAACGTCCTGACTTTC.

The gene calls are TRBV7-6 and TRBJ2-3; 14 bases map to TRBD2. The J segment lost 3 bases and the V segment lost 5 bases, leaving 13 bases of the junction unmatched. The V gene's germline CDR1 is SGHVS and CDR2 FNYEAQ. CDR3 length equals 19 residues. The CDR3 here is CASSQGGLAGEAPTDTQYF. CDR3 sequence (DNA): TGTGCCAGCAGCCAAGGGGGACTAGCGGGGGAGGCCCCTACAGATACGCAGTATTTT.

CDR3 sequence: CASSLGREQFF. In DNA form, the CDR3 reads TGTGCCAGCAGTTTGGGGCGGGAGCAGTTCTTC. V usage is TRBV12-3 or TRBV12-4 and J usage is TRBJ2-1, with TRBD1 as a possible D gene (5 bases). Trimming pared 3 bases from V and 10 bases from J, leaving 7 bases between. CDR3 length equals 11 residues.

This chain links TRBV6-5 with TRBJ2-1; possible D gene TRBD1, 6 bases. The CDR3 spans 13 residues. From germline, CDR1 is MNHEY and CDR2 SVGAGI. Trimming left V 5 bases short and J 16 bases short, with 21 bases between. In DNA form, the CDR3 reads TGTGCCAGCAGTATAACAGGGTACGCCAGCATATTCTTC. Its protein is CASSITGYASIFF.

This clone occurred once. The chain carries TRBV6-4 and TRBJ1-6; D unclear. Germline V CDR1 and CDR2: MRHNA, SNTAGT. The CDR3 totals 13 residues. Trimming took off 6 bases at V and 10 bases at J, with 13 bases between the two ends. The chain's CDR3 is CASSLVAGSPLHF. CDR3 nucleotides: TGTGCCAGCAGCCTGGTAGCGGGCTCACCCCTCCACTTT.

V gene TRBV20-1 combines with J gene TRBJ1-1; D remains unclear. The V gene's germline CDR1 is DFQATT and CDR2 SNEGSKA (reference sequence). The CDR3 runs to 11 residues. The V gene lost 4 bases and the J gene lost 5 bases, with 8 bases spanning the gap. CDR3 bases: TGCAGTGCTATACAGCAAACTGAAGCTTTCTTT. Protein sequence: CSAIQQTEAFF.

The chain carries TRBV5-1 and TRBJ1-1, with D possibly matching TRBD1 (5 bases). This CDR3 has 13 residues. V was clipped by 2 bases and J by 5 bases, with 10 bases between them. Per germline, CDR1 SGHRS and CDR2 YFSETQ. The CDR3 sequence: CASSFNGGTEAFF. The CDR3 nucleotides are TGCGCCAGCAGCTTTAACGGGGGAACTGAAGCTTTCTTT.

The J gene is TRBJ1-4, the V gene TRBV2; tentatively, D is TRBD1 (5 bases). The germline V and J ends were trimmed by 6 bases and 12 bases, with 11 bases remaining between them. The length of the CDR3 is 11 residues. Germline V gene data show CDR1 as SNHLY and CDR2 as FYNNEI. CDR3 loop: CASSREAELFF. DNA of the CDR3: TGTGCCAGCAGCAGGGAGGCGGAACTGTTTTTT.

The genes are TRBV19 and TRBJ2-3; D might be TRBD1 (6 bases). Looked up from germline, CDR1 is LNHDA and CDR2 is SQIVND (reference sequence). The V gene lost 3 bases and the J gene lost 5 bases, with 18 bases spanning the gap. The CDR3 sequence is 16 residues long. This CDR3 is CASSMGAGQGRDTQYF. The CDR3 DNA reads as TGTGCCAGTAGTATGGGGGCAGGGCAGGGGAGAGATACGCAGTATTTT.

The chain joins TRBV6-2 or TRBV6-3 to TRBJ1-1; the D is unclear. Germline V gives CDR1 MNHEY, CDR2 SVGEGT. This CDR3 comprises 15 residues. The germline V and J ends were trimmed by 4 bases and 1 base, with 13 bases remaining between them. The CDR3 bases are TGTGCCAGCAGTTTTTCCCCCGCAGGGAACACTGAAGCTTTCTTT. This gives the protein CASSFSPAGNTEAFF.

The chain employs TRBV19 and TRBJ1-1; 7 bases are shared with TRBD1. CDR3 size: 13 residues. V dropped 7 bases and J dropped 4; count of bases not matched to a gene: 6. Looked up from germline, CDR1 is LNHDA and CDR2 is SQIVND (reference sequence). Here the CDR3 reads CASILTGATEAFF. The DNA of the CDR3 is TGTGCCAGTATCCTCACAGGGGCCACTGAAGCTTTCTTT.

V usage is TRBV11-3 and J usage is TRBJ1-1; a possible D gene is TRBD1 (6 bases). Trimming removed 2 bases from V and 0 bases from J, with 13 bases in between. The germline CDR1 and CDR2 sequences are SGHNT and YENEEA. CDR3 length: 16 residues. The DNA of the CDR3 is TGTGCCAGCAGCTTATCCAGGGGTTTTATGAACACTGAAGCTTTCTTT. Translating gives CASSLSRGFMNTEAFF.

In the case of this clone: Different DNA sequences within this sample yield the same CDR3. The chain uses TRBV19 and TRBJ2-7; 7 bases map to TRBD2. In germline, CDR1 is LNHDA, CDR2 SQIVND (reference sequence). The CDR3 length is 11 residues. V lost 11 bases to trimming and J lost 3 bases; unmatched junction nucleotides: 4. The CDR3 DNA reads as TGTGCCTCTCGCGGGAGCTACGAGCAGTACTTC. Its translation is CASRGSYEQYF. Full variable domain (remainder filled in from reference TRBV19 and TRBJ2-7): DGGITQSPKYLFRKEGQNVTLSCEQNLNHDAMYWYRQDPGQGLRLIYYSQIVNDFQKGDIAEGYSVSREKKESFPLTVTSAQKNPTAFYLCASRGSYEQYFGPGTRLTVT.

This chain joins TRBV10-1 and TRBJ2-7; the D is unclear. Germline assignment: CDR1 WNHNN and CDR2 SYGVQD (reference sequence). This CDR3 contains 13 residues. V shed 4 bases and J shed 6 bases, with 13 bases lying between them. CDR3 protein: CASSGRGKAEQYF. The CDR3 bases are TGCGCCAGCAGTGGAAGAGGAAAGGCCGAGCAGTACTTC.

The chain recombines TRBV6-5 with TRBJ2-3, with TRBD2 identical over 7 bases. With V trimmed by 10 bases and J by 1 base, 8 bases remained unmatched. Germline V gene lookup returns CDR1 MNHEY and CDR2 SVGAGI. This CDR3 comprises 14 residues. CDR3 sequence: CAIKTSRGTDTQYF. The CDR3 DNA sequence: TGTGCCATCAAGACTAGCCGAGGCACAGATACGCAGTATTTT.

This chain connects TRBV6-5 to TRBJ2-7, with D perhaps matching TRBD1 (6 bases). The CDR3 runs 14 residues. Germline V lookup: CDR1 MNHEY, CDR2 SVGAGI. The V gene lost 8 bases and the J gene lost 0 bases, with 14 bases spanning the gap. Here the CDR3 DNA reads TGTGCCAGCCAGACCTACAGGGACTCCTACGAGCAGTACTTC. Protein sequence: CASQTYRDSYEQYF.

This clone appeared once. This chain links TRBV16 with TRBJ1-2; no reliable D call. CDR1 and CDR2 from the germline V gene are KGHSY and FQNENV. The CDR3 length is 16 residues. V lost 0 bases, J lost 0 bases, and 11 bases lay in between. The CDR3 bases are TGTGCCAGCAGCCAATCTAGGAGGGTCCCTAACTATGGCTACACCTTC. It is translated as CASSQSRRVPNYGYTF.